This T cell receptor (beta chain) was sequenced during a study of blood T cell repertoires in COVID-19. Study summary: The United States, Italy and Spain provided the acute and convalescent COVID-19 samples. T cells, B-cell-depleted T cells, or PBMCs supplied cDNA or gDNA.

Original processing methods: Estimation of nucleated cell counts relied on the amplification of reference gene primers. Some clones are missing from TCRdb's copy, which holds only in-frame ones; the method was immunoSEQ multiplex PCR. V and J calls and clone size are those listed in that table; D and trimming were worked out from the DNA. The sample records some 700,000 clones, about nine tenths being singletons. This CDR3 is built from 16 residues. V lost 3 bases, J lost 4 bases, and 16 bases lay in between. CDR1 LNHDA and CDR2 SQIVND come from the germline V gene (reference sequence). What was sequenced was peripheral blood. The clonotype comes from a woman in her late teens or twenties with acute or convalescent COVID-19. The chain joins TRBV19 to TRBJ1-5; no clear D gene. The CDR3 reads CASSILPAGGNQPQHF. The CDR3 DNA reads TGTGCCAGTAGTATTCTTCCGGCAGGAGGTAATCAGCCCCAGCATTTT.